This TCR beta chain was recorded in a study of early stage breast cancer tumors. About the research overall: Of 15 to 20 invasive breast tumors, about a dozen were hormone receptor-positive, HER2-negative. The ER+/PR+/HER2- tumors included about 8 ductal and a handful of lobular carcinomas. General study points: Most shared enriched TCRB sequences were commonly generated ones. Compared with adjacent normal breast, tumors showed about 2.4-fold denser, more clonal T cells.

Some clones are missing from TCRdb's copy, which holds only in-frame ones; the method was immunoSEQ multiplex PCR. Of just over 50,000 clones listed, approximately 78% were seen once; the top ten hold 3.4%. Germline V CDR1 and CDR2: SGHAT, FQNNGV. The V end was cut by 4 bases, the J end by 0 bases, with 11 bases between. The CDR3 is 15 amino acids. Of note for this clone: Its antigen remains unidentified.

The source of this sequence is a person aged 35-55 years with breast cancer. The chain uses TRBV11-2 and TRBJ2-3, with a possible D match to TRBD1 (6 bases). The material sequenced was blood. The chain's CDR3 is CASSSQGLSTDTQYF. The CDR3 region has the DNA TGTGCCAGCAGCTCCCAGGGGTTGAGCACAGATACGCAGTATTTT.